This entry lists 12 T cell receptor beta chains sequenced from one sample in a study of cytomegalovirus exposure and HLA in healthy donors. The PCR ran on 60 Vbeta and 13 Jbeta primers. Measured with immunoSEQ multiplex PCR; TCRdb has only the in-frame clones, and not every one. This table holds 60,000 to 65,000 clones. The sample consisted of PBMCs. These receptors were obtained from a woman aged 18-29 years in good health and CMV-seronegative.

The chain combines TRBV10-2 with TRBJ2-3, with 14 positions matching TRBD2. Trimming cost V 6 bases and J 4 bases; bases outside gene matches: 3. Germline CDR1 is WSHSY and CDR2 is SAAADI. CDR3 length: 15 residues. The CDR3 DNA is TGCGCCAGCAGGACTAGCGGGGGGGTGGCAGATACGCAGTATTTT. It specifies CASRTSGGVADTQYF.

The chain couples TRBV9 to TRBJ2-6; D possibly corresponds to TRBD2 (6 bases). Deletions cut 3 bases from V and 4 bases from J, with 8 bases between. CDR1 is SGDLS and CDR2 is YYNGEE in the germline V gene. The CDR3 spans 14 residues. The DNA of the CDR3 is TGTGCCAGCAGCGCGCGGGGCGGGGCCAACGTCCTGACTTTC. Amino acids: CASSARGGANVLTF.

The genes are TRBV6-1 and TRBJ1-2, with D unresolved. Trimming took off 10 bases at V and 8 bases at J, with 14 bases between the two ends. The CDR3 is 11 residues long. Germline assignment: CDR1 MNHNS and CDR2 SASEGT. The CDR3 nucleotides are TGTGCCACCACGGTTGTATGGGGCTACACCTTC. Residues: CATTVVWGYTF.

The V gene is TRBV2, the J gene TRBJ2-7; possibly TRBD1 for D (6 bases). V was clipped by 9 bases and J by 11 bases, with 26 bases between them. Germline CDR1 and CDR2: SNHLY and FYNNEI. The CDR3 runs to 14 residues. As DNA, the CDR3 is TGTGCCAGTCACAGGGATTCGGACGTGCCCGTGAAGTACTTC. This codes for CASHRDSDVPVKYF.

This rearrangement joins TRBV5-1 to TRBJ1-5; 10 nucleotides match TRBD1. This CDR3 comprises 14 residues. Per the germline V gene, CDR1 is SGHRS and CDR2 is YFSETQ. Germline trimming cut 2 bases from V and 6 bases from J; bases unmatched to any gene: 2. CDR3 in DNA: TGCGCCAGCAGCTTAGGACAGGGGGGTCAGCCCCAGCATTTT. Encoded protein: CASSLGQGGQPQHF.

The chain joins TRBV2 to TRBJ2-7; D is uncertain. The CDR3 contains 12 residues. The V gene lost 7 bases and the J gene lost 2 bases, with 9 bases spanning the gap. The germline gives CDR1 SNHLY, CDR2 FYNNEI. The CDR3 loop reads CASIDTPYEQYF. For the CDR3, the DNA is TGTGCCAGCATAGACACCCCCTACGAGCAGTACTTC.

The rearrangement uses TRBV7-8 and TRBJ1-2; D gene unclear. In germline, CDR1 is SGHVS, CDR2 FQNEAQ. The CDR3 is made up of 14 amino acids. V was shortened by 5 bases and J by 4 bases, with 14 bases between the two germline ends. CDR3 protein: CASSLEYRSYGYTF. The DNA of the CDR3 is TGTGCCAGCAGCCTAGAATATCGGAGCTATGGCTACACCTTC.

The CDR3 is CASSFGRGGGYGYTF. CDR3 coding DNA: TGTGCCAGCAGCTTTGGCCGGGGGGGCGGCTATGGCTACACCTTC. J is TRBJ1-2 and V is TRBV7-9; D perhaps matches TRBD1 (6 bases). The length of the CDR3 is 15 residues. Trimming pared 3 bases from V and 4 bases from J, leaving 15 bases between. Germline V gene lookup returns CDR1 SEHNR and CDR2 FQNEAQ (reference sequence).

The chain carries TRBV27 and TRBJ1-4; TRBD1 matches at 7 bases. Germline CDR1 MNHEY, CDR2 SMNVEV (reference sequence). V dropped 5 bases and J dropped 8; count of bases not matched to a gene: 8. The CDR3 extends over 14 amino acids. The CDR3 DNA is TGTGCCAGCAGTACCCGACAGGGAAACGAAAAACTGTTTTTT. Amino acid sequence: CASSTRQGNEKLFF.

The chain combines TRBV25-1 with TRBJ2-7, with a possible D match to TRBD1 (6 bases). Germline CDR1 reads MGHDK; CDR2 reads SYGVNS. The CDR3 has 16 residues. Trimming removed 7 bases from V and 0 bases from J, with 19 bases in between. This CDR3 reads CASTQSLTGSSYEQYF. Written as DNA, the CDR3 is TGTGCCAGCACTCAATCCCTCACAGGGAGCTCCTACGAGCAGTACTTC.

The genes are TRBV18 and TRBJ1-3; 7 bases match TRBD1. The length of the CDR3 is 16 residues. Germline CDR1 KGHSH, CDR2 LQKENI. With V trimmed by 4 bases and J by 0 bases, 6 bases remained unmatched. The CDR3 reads CASSRDRSSSGNTIYF. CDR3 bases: TGTGCCAGCTCACGGGACAGATCAAGCTCTGGAAACACCATATATTTT.

CDR3 amino acids: CASSQPSTGLGYTF. CDR3 DNA: TGCGCCAGCAGCCAACCCTCGACAGGGCTTGGCTACACCTTC. This sequence joins TRBV4-1 and TRBJ1-2; 7 nucleotides align to TRBD1. Trimming at V came to 2 bases and at J to 7 bases, leaving 7 bases not matched to a gene. Per germline, CDR1 MGHRA and CDR2 YSYEKL. The CDR3 is made up of 14 amino acids.